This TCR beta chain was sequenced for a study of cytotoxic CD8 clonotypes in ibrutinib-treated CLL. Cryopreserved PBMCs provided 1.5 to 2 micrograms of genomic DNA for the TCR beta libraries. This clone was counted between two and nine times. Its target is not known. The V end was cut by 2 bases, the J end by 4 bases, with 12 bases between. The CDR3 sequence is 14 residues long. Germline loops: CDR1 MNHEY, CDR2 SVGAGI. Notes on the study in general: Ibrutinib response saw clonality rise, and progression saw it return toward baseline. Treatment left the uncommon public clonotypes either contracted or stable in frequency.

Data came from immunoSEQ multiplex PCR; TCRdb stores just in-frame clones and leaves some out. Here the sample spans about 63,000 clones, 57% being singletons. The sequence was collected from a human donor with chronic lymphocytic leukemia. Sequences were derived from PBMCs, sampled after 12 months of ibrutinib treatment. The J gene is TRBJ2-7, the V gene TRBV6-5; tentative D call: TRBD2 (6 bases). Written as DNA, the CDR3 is TGTGCCAGCAGTTACGCAGGAGGGGAATACGAGCAGTACGTC. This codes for CASSYAGGEYEQYV.